This is a list of T cell receptor beta chains from one sample in a study of blood T cell repertoires in COVID-19. This table comes from immunoSEQ multiplex PCR, and its TCRdb copy is limited to in-frame clones, with some not included. Here the sample spans about 210,000 clones, about 84% being singletons. The specimen was peripheral blood. Receptors were obtained from a woman aged 80 or over with COVID-19, enrolled during active disease. Each CDR3 is given with its conserved first and last residue. Each record gives: J gene, clone size, D gene, V gene, CDR3 DNA, CDR3 protein. D genes are given only for firm matches. Clone size is given for some rows only: seen once, a few or many times, or a class if the clone is expanded.

TRBJ2-1 | NA | NA | TRBV10-2 | TGCGCCAGCAGTGAGCCCCGGTCCAATGAGCAGTTCTTC | CASSEPRSNEQFF
TRBJ2-3 | NA | TRBD2 | TRBV2 | TGTGCCAGCGGTAATCTAGCGGGAGGTGCGGATACGCAGTATTTT | CASGNLAGGADTQYF
TRBJ2-7 | NA | TRBD1 | TRBV9 | TGTGCCAGCAGCGTAGACCGGGACAGGGCCGAGCAGTACTTC | CASSVDRDRAEQYF
TRBJ2-3 | NA | NA | TRBV20-1 | TGCAGTGCTTCCGTCACAGATACGCAGTATTTT | CSASVTDTQYF
TRBJ1-5 | NA | TRBD1 | TRBV19 | TGTGCCAGCCTTGGGGACAGGGGGGGCAATCAGCCCCAGCATTTT | CASLGDRGGNQPQHF
TRBJ2-2 | NA | TRBD2 | TRBV6-5 | TGTGCCAGCTGGGGGGGAGCCGGGGAGCTGTTTTTT | CASWGGAGELFF
TRBJ1-1 | NA | TRBD1 | TRBV9 | TGTGCCAGCAGCGTAACAGGGGGTTGGACTGAAGCTTTCTTT | CASSVTGGWTEAFF
TRBJ2-3 | NA | NA | TRBV3-1/TRBV3-2 | TGTGCCAGCAGCCGACAGGACACAGATACGCAGTATTTT | CASSRQDTDTQYF
TRBJ2-3 | NA | NA | TRBV5-5 | TGTGCCAGCAGCTGGGGAGCGGCAACAGATACGCAGTATTTT | CASSWGAATDTQYF
TRBJ2-1 | few | NA | TRBV24-1 | TGTGCCACCAGTCGCGGGGGCGATTACAATGAGCAGTTCTTC | CATSRGGDYNEQFF
TRBJ2-2 | NA | NA | TRBV27 | TGTGCCAGCAAGGTCGGGACAAGGAGGACCGGGGAGCTGTTTTTT | CASKVGTRRTGELFF
TRBJ1-6 | few | TRBD1 | TRBV4-2 | TGTGCCAGCAGCCAACCTGGGGGGACAGGCGGAGGTTTTGGATCACCCCTCCACTTT | CASSQPGGTGGGFGSPLHF
TRBJ1-6 | NA | NA | TRBV6-1 | TGTGCCAGCAGTGAATTGCGGGATTCACCCCTCCACTTT | CASSELRDSPLHF
TRBJ2-7 | NA | TRBD1 | TRBV7-9 | TGTGCCAGCAGCCTCGGACAGGGGAGCTCCTACGAGCAGTACTTC | CASSLGQGSSYEQYF
TRBJ1-5 | NA | TRBD1 | TRBV10-2 | TGCGCCAGTAATCCGGGACAGGGCTTGGGTCAGCCCCAGCATTTT | CASNPGQGLGQPQHF
TRBJ1-2 | NA | NA | TRBV9 | TGTGCCAGCACCCCAGGTAATAACTATGGCTACACCTTC | CASTPGNNYGYTF
TRBJ2-3 | NA | NA | TRBV5-1 | TGCGCCAGCAGCGTGGGCTGGCCCTCAACAGATACGCAGTATTTT | CASSVGWPSTDTQYF
TRBJ1-6 | NA | NA | TRBV11-1 | TGTGCCAGCAGCTCGTCCGGACAGCGACGTTCACCCCTCCACTTT | CASSSSGQRRSPLHF
TRBJ2-7 | NA | TRBD2 | TRBV5-1 | TGCGCCAGCGGGGAGGGAGCGGGAGCCGACGAGCAGTACTTC | CASGEGAGADEQYF
TRBJ1-1 | once | NA | TRBV15 | TGTGCCACCAGCAGAGATCGCGTAAACACTGAAGCTTTCTTT | CATSRDRVNTEAFF
TRBJ2-1 | NA | NA | TRBV1 | TGCACCAGCAGCCTCGGACTAGCGGGGGGGGTCGTCCCGAGCTACAATGAGCAGTTCTTC | CTSSLGLAGGVVPSYNEQFF
TRBJ2-1 | NA | TRBD2 | TRBV2 | TGTGCCAGCAGGCTTCTAGCGGGAGCCTACAATGAGCAGTTCTTC | CASRLLAGAYNEQFF
TRBJ1-2 | NA | NA | TRBV3-1/TRBV3-2 | TGTGCCAGCTGCCCGCAGGGAAGGGGTGATGGCTACACCTTC | CASCPQGRGDGYTF
TRBJ1-1 | NA | NA | TRBV27 | TGTGCCAGCCGGTCGGGACACGAAGCTTTCTTT | CASRSGHEAFF
TRBJ1-5 | NA | NA | TRBV5-1 | TGCGCCAGCAGCTTGGATTCGTCAGGGAGCAATCAGCCCCAGCATTTT | CASSLDSSGSNQPQHF
TRBJ1-6 | NA | NA | TRBV9 | TGTGCCAGCAGCACCCAGGGAGGGGCCCCCGTGCCCTCACCCCTCCACTTT | CASSTQGGAPVPSPLHF
TRBJ1-5 | NA | NA | TRBV6-6 | TGTGCCAGCAGTTACGCCAGGGGAGGGAATCAGCCCCAGCATTTT | CASSYARGGNQPQHF
TRBJ1-1 | once | NA | TRBV3-1/TRBV3-2 | TGTGCCAGCAGCCATCAGGGGCGCCCGGCTTTCTTT | CASSHQGRPAFF
TRBJ1-3 | few | NA | TRBV7-3 | TGTGCCAGCAGCAGGGGCTCTGGAAACACCATATATTTT | CASSRGSGNTIYF
TRBJ1-5 | NA | NA | TRBV5-6 | TGTGCCAGCAGCTCCCGGAGGAGGTCGGTGGATCAGCCCCAGCATTTT | CASSSRRRSVDQPQHF
TRBJ1-6 | NA | NA | TRBV18 | TGTGCCAGCTCACCATCAAAACAGGGTACTCATTCACCCCTCCACTTT | CASSPSKQGTHSPLHF
TRBJ2-2 | NA | TRBD2 | TRBV24-1 | TGTGCCACCAGTGATCCGGGGACTAGCGGGAACACCGGGGAGCTGTTTTTT | CATSDPGTSGNTGELFF
TRBJ2-2 | NA | TRBD2 | TRBV27 | TGTGCCAGCAGCCCCACTAGCGGGGGGACCGGGGAGCTGTTTTTT | CASSPTSGGTGELFF
TRBJ1-2 | NA | TRBD1 | TRBV27 | TGTGCCAGCAGTGCTACGGGGACAGGGAACTATGGCTACACCTTC | CASSATGTGNYGYTF
TRBJ2-3 | NA | NA | TRBV5-4 | TGTGCCAGCAGCTCGCATACTAGTCGGGTTATGTATTTT | CASSSHTSRVMYF
TRBJ1-3 | NA | TRBD1 | TRBV3-1/TRBV3-2 | TGTGCCAGCAGCCGCGGACAGGGAGGCTCTGGAAACACCATATATTTT | CASSRGQGGSGNTIYF
TRBJ1-4 | NA | TRBD1 | TRBV2 | TGTGCCAGCAGCCCCGACAGGGCCGGGGAAAAACTGTTTTTT | CASSPDRAGEKLFF
TRBJ2-5 | NA | NA | TRBV7-9 | TGTGCCAGCAGCGGGACTCCTGCGGAGACCCAGTACTTC | CASSGTPAETQYF
TRBJ2-4 | NA | NA | TRBV28 | TGTGCCAGCTCACCCGGGAGTACCAAAAACATTCAGTACTTC | CASSPGSTKNIQYF
TRBJ2-2 | few | TRBD2 | TRBV6-2/TRBV6-3 | TGTGCCAGCAGTTGGAGGCTAGCGGGTAGCACCGGGGAGCTGTTTTTT | CASSWRLAGSTGELFF
TRBJ1-2 | NA | TRBD1 | TRBV6-5 | TGTGCCAGCAGCGAGGGACAGGAGTTCTATGGCTACACCTTC | CASSEGQEFYGYTF
TRBJ2-7 | once | TRBD1 | TRBV5-8 | TGTGCCAGCAGCTCTACAGGGGACTACGAGCAGTACTTC | CASSSTGDYEQYF
TRBJ2-5 | NA | TRBD2 | TRBV6-5 | TGTGCCAGCAGTTACCCCGGGGGGGAGACCCAGTACTTC | CASSYPGGETQYF
TRBJ2-1 | NA | TRBD2 | TRBV3-1/TRBV3-2 | TGTGCCAGCAGCCAAGGACTAGCGGGGGGTAACAATGAGCAGTTCTTC | CASSQGLAGGNNEQFF
TRBJ2-7 | NA | TRBD2 | TRBV28 | TGTGCCAGCAGAATAGCGGGAGGAAGCTCCTACGAGCAGTACTTC | CASRIAGGSSYEQYF
TRBJ2-1 | NA | NA | TRBV3-1/TRBV3-2 | TGTGCCAGCAGCCGGTCGACTAGATTCCATGAGCAGTTCTTC | CASSRSTRFHEQFF
TRBJ1-5 | NA | TRBD1 | TRBV6-5 | TGTGCCAGCGCCCGTGACAGGGGAGGGGACCAGCCCCAGCATTTT | CASARDRGGDQPQHF
TRBJ2-2 | NA | TRBD2 | TRBV5-4 | TGTGCCAGCAGCCCCGGGACTAGCGGGGCGGGCGGGGAGCTGTTTTTT | CASSPGTSGAGGELFF
TRBJ1-2 | NA | NA | TRBV28 | TGTGCCAGCAGTTTAATGAGCTATGGCTACACCTTC | CASSLMSYGYTF
TRBJ2-1 | NA | NA | TRBV12-3/TRBV12-4 | TGTGCCAGCAAAAGTTCGGGGGTCGAAGAGCAGTTCTTC | CASKSSGVEEQFF
TRBJ1-1 | NA | TRBD1 | TRBV2 | TGTGCCAGCAGCGGACTCGCAGGGGGCACTGAAGCTTTCTTT | CASSGLAGGTEAFF
TRBJ2-5 | NA | NA | TRBV28 | TGTGCCAGCAGTAGGGGACTGGTCAAAGAGACCCAGTACTTC | CASSRGLVKETQYF
TRBJ1-5 | NA | NA | TRBV7-8 | TGTGCCAGCAGCTTAGGGCAGGGTCAGGGTCAGCCCCAGCATTTT | CASSLGQGQGQPQHF
TRBJ1-3 | NA | TRBD1 | TRBV7-2 | TGTGCCAGCAGCTTAGGGACAGGCAACTCTGGAAACACCATATATTTT | CASSLGTGNSGNTIYF
TRBJ2-7 | NA | NA | TRBV24-1 | TGTGCCACCCTCCAAAGCAGGTTGGGCGACTACGAGCAGTACTTC | CATLQSRLGDYEQYF
TRBJ1-3 | NA | NA | TRBV3-1/TRBV3-2 | TGTGCCAGCAGCCAAGATCGCGGTTTTGGAAACACCATATATTTT | CASSQDRGFGNTIYF